A selection of T cell receptor beta chains follows, all from one sample in a study of T cell repertoires in cytomegalovirus infection. Their antigen targets remain unknown. TCRdb re-called the reads with MiXCR, one entry per CDR3 protein. The sample records about 770,000 distinct CDR3 sequences, just under 30% being singletons. The sequences come from cultured CD8+ T cells from PBMCs, collected from culture after CMV antigen stimulation. The receptors were sampled from a human donor in good health (CMV status not recorded). Some clones in this sample may be carry-over from other donors' samples. Both conserved end residues are part of each CDR3. D genes are given only for firm matches. Rows may omit the clone size; those that give it use once, few, many or a size class.

j_gene: TRBJ2-7
len: 14
d_gene: .
v_gene: TRBV18
abundance: .
CDR3aa: CASSPPDLVSEQYF
CDR3nt: TGTGCCAGCTCACCCCCGGACCTTGTATCCGAGCAGTACTTC

j_gene: TRBJ1-6
len: 17
d_gene: .
v_gene: TRBV2
abundance: .
CDR3aa: CASSEGSGLLYNSPLHF
CDR3nt: TGTGCCAGCAGTGAGGGTTCAGGCCTTCTTTATAATTCACCCCTCCACTTT

j_gene: TRBJ2-1
len: 13
d_gene: .
v_gene: TRBV7-6
abundance: .
CDR3aa: CASSLDGMGKQFF
CDR3nt: TGTGCCAGCAGCTTAGACGGGATGGGTAAGCAGTTCTTC

j_gene: TRBJ1-2
len: 14
d_gene: TRBD1
v_gene: TRBV5-1
abundance: .
CDR3aa: CASSLGTENYGYTF
CDR3nt: TGCGCCAGCAGCCTCGGGACAGAGAACTATGGCTACACCTTC

j_gene: TRBJ2-3
len: 15
d_gene: .
v_gene: TRBV7-6
abundance: .
CDR3aa: CASRFGPLNTDTQYF
CDR3nt: TGTGCCAGCAGATTCGGTCCCCTAAACACAGATACGCAGTATTTT

j_gene: TRBJ1-1
len: 14
d_gene: TRBD1
v_gene: TRBV27
abundance: few
CDR3aa: CASTPPGGGFEAFF
CDR3nt: TGTGCCAGCACACCTCCAGGAGGGGGCTTTGAAGCTTTCTTT

j_gene: TRBJ1-2
len: 14
d_gene: .
v_gene: TRBV6-2/TRBV6-3
abundance: few
CDR3aa: CASSYSLGPDGYTF
CDR3nt: TGTGCCAGCAGTTACTCCCTGGGGCCAGATGGCTACACCTTC

j_gene: TRBJ2-7
len: 14
d_gene: .
v_gene: TRBV7-6
abundance: many
CDR3aa: CASSLTGRRYEQYF
CDR3nt: TGTGCCAGCAGCTTAACCGGTAGGAGGTACGAGCAGTACTTC

j_gene: TRBJ2-3
len: 15
d_gene: .
v_gene: TRBV4-3
abundance: few
CDR3aa: CASSQDSGAWDTQYF
CDR3nt: TGCGCCAGCAGCCAAGATTCCGGGGCCTGGGATACGCAGTATTTT

j_gene: TRBJ2-7
len: 16
d_gene: TRBD2
v_gene: TRBV7-2
abundance: few
CDR3aa: CASSLEIAGGSYEQYF
CDR3nt: TGTGCCAGCAGCTTAGAGATTGCGGGGGGCTCCTACGAGCAGTACTTC

j_gene: TRBJ2-7
len: 15
d_gene: .
v_gene: TRBV7-9
abundance: few
CDR3aa: CASSSREADSYEQYF
CDR3nt: TGTGCCAGCAGCTCCAGGGAAGCGGACTCCTACGAGCAGTACTTC

j_gene: TRBJ2-2
len: 16
d_gene: .
v_gene: TRBV5-1
abundance: .
CDR3aa: CASSLVEGLKAGELFF
CDR3nt: TGCGCCAGCAGCTTGGTGGAGGGGTTGAAGGCCGGGGAGCTGTTTTTT

j_gene: TRBJ1-1
len: 15
d_gene: .
v_gene: TRBV7-9
abundance: .
CDR3aa: CASSAPKGLATEAFF
CDR3nt: TGTGCCAGCAGCGCCCCTAAGGGGTTAGCTACTGAAGCTTTCTTT

j_gene: TRBJ1-5
len: 14
d_gene: .
v_gene: TRBV28
abundance: .
CDR3aa: CASSLRGMGQPQHF
CDR3nt: TGTGCCAGCAGCCTCAGGGGAATGGGTCAGCCCCAGCATTTT

j_gene: TRBJ2-5
len: 14
d_gene: .
v_gene: TRBV5-1
abundance: .
CDR3aa: CASSLNTGLETQYF
CDR3nt: TGCGCCAGCAGCTTGAACACAGGGTTAGAGACCCAGTACTTC

j_gene: TRBJ2-3
len: 15
d_gene: .
v_gene: TRBV28
abundance: .
CDR3aa: CASSLWGQVTDTQYF
CDR3nt: TGTGCCAGCAGTCTCTGGGGGCAAGTTACAGATACGCAGTATTTT

j_gene: TRBJ1-1
len: 14
d_gene: TRBD1
v_gene: TRBV4-1
abundance: many
CDR3aa: CASSLGQANTEAFF
CDR3nt: TGCGCCAGCAGCTTGGGACAGGCGAACACTGAAGCTTTCTTT

j_gene: TRBJ2-1
len: 16
d_gene: TRBD1
v_gene: TRBV19
abundance: .
CDR3aa: CASSPFDRVAHNEQFF
CDR3nt: TGTGCCAGTAGTCCCTTCGACAGGGTGGCACACAATGAGCAGTTCTTC

j_gene: TRBJ2-1
len: 11
d_gene: .
v_gene: TRBV15
abundance: once
CDR3aa: CATGSFNEQFF
CDR3nt: TGTGCCACCGGCTCGTTTAATGAGCAGTTCTTC

j_gene: TRBJ2-6
len: 19
d_gene: TRBD1
v_gene: TRBV4-1
abundance: once
CDR3aa: CASSQERTGGNSGANVLTF
CDR3nt: TGCGCCAGCAGCCAAGAGAGGACAGGGGGCAACTCTGGGGCCAACGTCCTGACTTTC

j_gene: TRBJ2-6
len: 14
d_gene: .
v_gene: TRBV6-6
abundance: few
CDR3aa: CASNTGSGANVLTF
CDR3nt: TGTGCCAGCAACACAGGGTCTGGGGCCAACGTCCTGACTTTC

j_gene: TRBJ1-3
len: 16
d_gene: .
v_gene: TRBV25-1
abundance: few
CDR3aa: CASSESGASFGNTIYF
CDR3nt: TGTGCCAGCAGTGAATCCGGGGCTTCCTTTGGAAACACCATATATTTT

j_gene: TRBJ2-3
len: 14
d_gene: .
v_gene: TRBV27
abundance: .
CDR3aa: CASSPKTGTDTQYF
CDR3nt: TGTGCCAGCAGTCCCAAGACAGGCACAGATACGCAGTATTTT

j_gene: TRBJ1-2
len: 15
d_gene: TRBD1
v_gene: TRBV7-9
abundance: .
CDR3aa: CASSAWDRGDYGYTF
CDR3nt: TGTGCCAGCAGCGCCTGGGACAGGGGAGACTATGGCTACACCTTC

j_gene: TRBJ2-2
len: 17
d_gene: .
v_gene: TRBV7-2
abundance: .
CDR3aa: CASSLGSGPLRTGELFF
CDR3nt: TGTGCCAGCAGCTTAGGTTCGGGACCGCTCCGGACCGGGGAGCTGTTTTTT

j_gene: TRBJ1-1
len: 13
d_gene: .
v_gene: TRBV7-6
abundance: many
CDR3aa: CASSPKGDTEAFF
CDR3nt: TGTGCCAGCAGCCCTAAGGGTGATACTGAAGCTTTCTTT

j_gene: TRBJ1-1
len: 15
d_gene: .
v_gene: TRBV7-8
abundance: many
CDR3aa: CASSQTKTGHTEAFF
CDR3nt: TGTGCCAGCAGCCAGACGAAGACGGGGCACACTGAAGCTTTCTTT

j_gene: TRBJ2-7
len: 12
d_gene: .
v_gene: TRBV12-3/TRBV12-4
abundance: .
CDR3aa: CASSLARWEQYF
CDR3nt: TGTGCCAGCAGTTTAGCGCGATGGGAGCAGTACTTC

j_gene: TRBJ2-7
len: 15
d_gene: TRBD2
v_gene: TRBV27
abundance: .
CDR3aa: CASSYGLAGGGEQYF
CDR3nt: TGTGCCAGCAGTTATGGACTAGCGGGGGGTGGCGAGCAGTACTTC

j_gene: TRBJ1-5
len: 14
d_gene: .
v_gene: TRBV19
abundance: .
CDR3aa: CASSLTGWSQPQHF
CDR3nt: TGTGCCAGTAGTTTGACAGGATGGAGTCAGCCCCAGCATTTT

j_gene: TRBJ2-5
len: 13
d_gene: TRBD1
v_gene: TRBV15
abundance: .
CDR3aa: CATSSGTGPTQYF
CDR3nt: TGTGCCACCAGCAGTGGGACAGGTCCGACCCAGTACTTC

j_gene: TRBJ2-2
len: 11
d_gene: .
v_gene: TRBV19
abundance: .
CDR3aa: CATRVAGELFF
CDR3nt: TGTGCCACCCGAGTCGCCGGGGAGCTGTTTTTT

j_gene: TRBJ1-5
len: 14
d_gene: .
v_gene: TRBV7-8
abundance: many
CDR3aa: CASSYGGRLEPQHF
CDR3nt: TGTGCCAGCAGCTATGGGGGGCGATTGGAGCCCCAGCATTTT

j_gene: TRBJ1-5
len: 17
d_gene: .
v_gene: TRBV24-1
abundance: .
CDR3aa: CATSDCAGQVGNQPQHF
CDR3nt: TGTGCCACCAGTGATTGCGCGGGACAAGTGGGCAATCAGCCCCAGCATTTT

j_gene: TRBJ1-1
len: 12
d_gene: TRBD1
v_gene: TRBV20-1
abundance: .
CDR3aa: CSARTRGFEAFF
CDR3nt: TGCAGTGCTAGGACCAGGGGGTTTGAAGCTTTCTTT

j_gene: TRBJ2-5
len: 14
d_gene: .
v_gene: TRBV6-6
abundance: .
CDR3aa: CASSYLTEKETQYF
CDR3nt: TGTGCCAGCAGTTACCTGACAGAAAAAGAGACCCAGTACTTC

j_gene: TRBJ1-4
len: 14
d_gene: .
v_gene: TRBV18
abundance: .
CDR3aa: CASSPKPGNEKLFF
CDR3nt: TGTGCCAGCTCGCCCAAGCCGGGGAATGAAAAACTGTTTTTT

j_gene: TRBJ2-7
len: 16
d_gene: .
v_gene: TRBV6-5
abundance: .
CDR3aa: CASSANYGGPWDEQYF
CDR3nt: TGTGCCAGCAGCGCCAATTATGGGGGGCCTTGGGACGAGCAGTACTTC

j_gene: TRBJ2-1
len: 11
d_gene: .
v_gene: TRBV29-1
abundance: .
CDR3aa: CSAITGNEQFF
CDR3nt: TGCAGCGCCATTACAGGTAATGAGCAGTTCTTC

j_gene: TRBJ2-3
len: 15
d_gene: .
v_gene: TRBV4-1
abundance: many
CDR3aa: CASSPKDLMKDTQYF
CDR3nt: TGCGCCAGCAGCCCGAAAGATTTAATGAAAGATACGCAGTATTTT

j_gene: TRBJ2-1
len: 14
d_gene: .
v_gene: TRBV7-9
abundance: few
CDR3aa: CASNSPSSYNEQFF
CDR3nt: TGTGCCAGCAACTCGCCAAGCTCCTACAATGAGCAGTTCTTC

j_gene: TRBJ1-1
len: 16
d_gene: .
v_gene: TRBV6-5
abundance: few
CDR3aa: CASSYGAGIYGAEAFF
CDR3nt: TGTGCCAGCAGTTACGGTGCGGGCATCTATGGCGCTGAAGCTTTCTTT

j_gene: TRBJ2-1
len: 14
d_gene: .
v_gene: TRBV12-3/TRBV12-4
abundance: .
CDR3aa: CASKEPFSYNEQFF
CDR3nt: TGTGCCAGCAAGGAGCCCTTCTCCTACAATGAGCAGTTCTTC

j_gene: TRBJ1-2
len: 15
d_gene: .
v_gene: TRBV6-1
abundance: .
CDR3aa: CASSPGYAPNYGYTF
CDR3nt: TGTGCCAGCAGTCCCGGGTACGCACCTAACTATGGCTACACCTTC

j_gene: TRBJ2-2
len: 12
d_gene: .
v_gene: TRBV29-1
abundance: few
CDR3aa: CSVAQNTGELFF
CDR3nt: TGCAGCGTTGCTCAGAACACCGGGGAGCTGTTTTTT

j_gene: TRBJ1-2
len: 11
d_gene: .
v_gene: TRBV13
abundance: .
CDR3aa: CASSRGRGYTF
CDR3nt: TGTGCCAGCAGCAGGGGACGGGGCTACACCTTC

j_gene: TRBJ2-1
len: 16
d_gene: .
v_gene: TRBV4-1
abundance: .
CDR3aa: CASSQDYKQSFNEQFF
CDR3nt: TGCGCCAGCAGCCAAGATTATAAACAATCCTTCAATGAGCAGTTCTTC

j_gene: TRBJ2-5
len: 14
d_gene: TRBD1
v_gene: TRBV4-1
abundance: once
CDR3aa: CASSLRTGEETQYF
CDR3nt: TGCGCCAGCAGCCTCCGGACAGGGGAAGAGACCCAGTACTTC

j_gene: TRBJ2-4
len: 16
d_gene: .
v_gene: TRBV7-2
abundance: many
CDR3aa: CASSPTAGGRGNIQYF
CDR3nt: TGTGCCAGCAGCCCAACCGCCGGGGGCCGGGGAAACATTCAGTACTTC

j_gene: TRBJ2-1
len: 16
d_gene: .
v_gene: TRBV6-2/TRBV6-3
abundance: .
CDR3aa: CASSYPDSSSYNEQFF
CDR3nt: TGTGCCAGCAGTTACCCCGACTCCAGCTCCTACAATGAGCAGTTCTTC

j_gene: TRBJ2-1
len: 15
d_gene: .
v_gene: TRBV19
abundance: .
CDR3aa: CASSIQWGVYNEQFF
CDR3nt: TGTGCCAGTAGTATACAGTGGGGGGTCTACAATGAGCAGTTCTTC

j_gene: TRBJ2-7
len: 12
d_gene: TRBD1
v_gene: TRBV7-9
abundance: few
CDR3aa: CASSWDSWEQYF
CDR3nt: TGTGCCAGCAGCTGGGACAGCTGGGAGCAGTACTTC

j_gene: TRBJ2-3
len: 13
d_gene: .
v_gene: TRBV12-3/TRBV12-4
abundance: .
CDR3aa: CASKSGSTDTQYF
CDR3nt: TGTGCCAGCAAGTCGGGAAGCACAGATACGCAGTATTTT

j_gene: TRBJ2-2
len: 16
d_gene: .
v_gene: TRBV7-6
abundance: many
CDR3aa: CASSLPFGAGTGELFF
CDR3nt: TGTGCCAGCAGCTTACCCTTTGGGGCGGGAACCGGGGAGCTGTTTTTT

j_gene: TRBJ2-7
len: 15
d_gene: .
v_gene: TRBV7-6
abundance: few
CDR3aa: CASSWGAGYENEQYF
CDR3nt: TGTGCCAGCAGCTGGGGTGCGGGATATGAGAACGAGCAGTACTTC